This T cell receptor (beta chain) appears in the sequencing data of a study of blood T cell repertoires in COVID-19. Whole-study context: Acute and convalescent COVID-19 samples came from the United States, Italy and Spain. In each case, the material was cDNA or gDNA derived from T cells, B-cell-depleted T cells, or PBMCs.

V gave up 4 bases and J gave up 1 base, with 7 bases separating them. Germline CDR1 reads KGHSH; CDR2 reads LQKENI. CDR3 length: 13 residues. Per the original data handling: Amplification of reference gene primers provided the estimated nucleated cell counts. The table came from immunoSEQ multiplex PCR; TCRdb's copy has only in-frame clones and leaves some out. V and J calls and clone size follow that table, whereas D and trimming were derived from the DNA. The repertoire holds over 15,000 clones, with around 80% as singletons. What was sequenced was peripheral blood. The source of this sequence is a man between 60 and 70 years old with active or convalescent COVID-19. This sequence joins TRBV18 and TRBJ2-5; unclear D gene. The CDR3 spells CASSLNFQETQYF. CDR3 sequence (DNA): TGTGCCAGCTCACTAAATTTCCAAGAGACCCAGTACTTC.